This T cell receptor (beta chain) was sequenced during a study of CD8+CD57+ T cells in acquired aplastic anemia. As for the study in general: The average for DNA from sorted CD4+ and CD8+ cells was roughly 3 ug. Study results and caveats: Controls did not differ significantly from patients in CD8+ Simpson's diversity. Overlapping CD8+ CDR3 repertoires of patients and controls contained roughly 29 shared sequences.

According to the study, genomic DNA was the template for TCR beta VDJ and CDR3 profiling. TCRdb processed the reads anew with MiXCR; each CDR3 protein has one entry. The sample yields about 130,000 distinct CDR3 sequences, around 50% seen once. This clonotype was seen ten or more times. As yet, its antigen is unknown. The V segment lost 3 bases and the J segment 4 bases; nucleotides outside the gene matches: 14. CDR3 size: 16 residues. CDR1 GTSNPN and CDR2 SVGIG come from the germline V gene (reference sequence). The chain couples TRBV30 to TRBJ1-2, with TRBD1 matching over 7 bases. The sample comprised sorted CD4+, CD8+, or CD8+CD57+ T cells (not recorded which) from PBMCs. The receptor's source is a human donor in good health, serving as a control. Written as DNA, the CDR3 is TGTGCCTGGAGAGAGCTGACAGGGACCCTTACCTATGGCTACACCTTC. This translates into CAWRELTGTLTYGYTF.